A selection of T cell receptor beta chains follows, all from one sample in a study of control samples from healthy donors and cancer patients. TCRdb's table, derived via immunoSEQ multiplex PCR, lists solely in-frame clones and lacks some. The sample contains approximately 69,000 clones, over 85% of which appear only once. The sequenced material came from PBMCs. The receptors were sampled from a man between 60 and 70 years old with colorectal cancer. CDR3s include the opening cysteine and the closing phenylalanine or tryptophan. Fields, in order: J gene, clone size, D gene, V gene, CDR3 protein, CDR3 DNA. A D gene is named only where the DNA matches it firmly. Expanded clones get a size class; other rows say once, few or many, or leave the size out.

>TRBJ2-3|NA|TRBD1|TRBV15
CATSRPRGLPDTQYF
TGTGCCACCAGCAGGCCAAGGGGGCTGCCAGATACGCAGTATTTT
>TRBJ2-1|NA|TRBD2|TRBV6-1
CASSEALAGGTPSSYNEQFF
TGTGCCAGCAGTGAAGCGCTTGCGGGGGGGACCCCAAGCTCCTACAATGAGCAGTTCTTC
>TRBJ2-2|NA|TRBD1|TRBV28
CASSGQGETGELFF
TGTGCCAGCAGCGGACAGGGGGAAACCGGGGAGCTGTTTTTT
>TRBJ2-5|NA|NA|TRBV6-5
CASRTPAETQYF
TGTGCCAGCAGGACCCCCGCAGAGACCCAGTACTTC
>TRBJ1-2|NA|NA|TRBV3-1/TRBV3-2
CASSQGPGLVGGYTF
TGTGCCAGCAGCCAAGGGCCGGGCCTTGTGGGAGGCTACACCTTC
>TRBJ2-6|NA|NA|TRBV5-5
CASSFPWGSGSGANVLTF
TGTGCCAGCAGCTTCCCCTGGGGGTCCGGCTCTGGGGCCAACGTCCTGACTTTC
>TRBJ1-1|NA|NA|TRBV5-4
CASSLGTNTEAFF
TGTGCCAGCAGCTTGGGGACGAACACTGAAGCTTTCTTT
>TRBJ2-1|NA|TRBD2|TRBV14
CASSQVAGAPNEQFF
TGTGCCAGCAGCCAAGTAGCGGGGGCTCCCAATGAGCAGTTCTTC
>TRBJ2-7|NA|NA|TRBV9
CASSVGAGGLAYEQYF
TGTGCCAGCAGCGTAGGGGCAGGGGGGCTAGCTTACGAGCAGTACTTC
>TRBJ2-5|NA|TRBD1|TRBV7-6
CASSFRGLQETQYF
TGTGCCAGCAGCTTTAGGGGGCTCCAAGAGACCCAGTACTTC
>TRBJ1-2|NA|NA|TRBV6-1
CASSESGNYGYTF
TGTGCCAGCAGTGAGTCTGGGAACTATGGCTACACCTTC
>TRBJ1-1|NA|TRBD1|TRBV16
CASRRGQTNTEAFF
TGTGCCAGCAGAAGGGGACAGACCAACACTGAAGCTTTCTTT
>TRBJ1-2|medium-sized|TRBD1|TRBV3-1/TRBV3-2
CASSHLDRAGGYTF
TGTGCCAGCAGCCATTTGGACAGGGCAGGTGGCTACACCTTC
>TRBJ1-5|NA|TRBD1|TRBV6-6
CASSYSQGPDQPQHF
TGTGCCAGCAGTTACTCACAGGGGCCCGATCAGCCCCAGCATTTT
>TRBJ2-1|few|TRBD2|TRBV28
CASSLALAGVNEQFF
TGTGCCAGCAGTTTGGCACTAGCGGGGGTCAATGAGCAGTTCTTC
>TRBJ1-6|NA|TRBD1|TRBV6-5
CASNPSGTGGSPLHF
TGTGCCAGCAACCCCAGCGGGACAGGGGGTTCACCCCTCCACTTT
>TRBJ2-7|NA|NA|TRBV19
CASSIGRGYEQYF
TGTGCCAGTAGTATCGGCAGAGGCTACGAGCAGTACTTC
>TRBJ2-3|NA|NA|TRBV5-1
CASSLRDWGSTQYF
TGCGCCAGCAGCCTCCGGGACTGGGGTAGTACGCAGTATTTT
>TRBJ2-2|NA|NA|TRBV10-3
CAISTTPATGELFF
TGTGCCATCAGTACGACACCAGCCACCGGGGAGCTGTTTTTT
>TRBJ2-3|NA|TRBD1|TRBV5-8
CASSLGAGGVGTDTQYF
TGTGCCAGCAGCTTGGGCGCAGGGGGCGTAGGCACAGATACGCAGTATTTT
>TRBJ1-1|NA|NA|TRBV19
CASRQGITEAFF
TGTGCCAGTAGGCAGGGGATCACTGAAGCTTTCTTT
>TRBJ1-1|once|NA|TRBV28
CASSNGQWTRANTEAFF
TGTGCCAGCAGCAACGGACAGTGGACAAGAGCGAACACTGAAGCTTTCTTT
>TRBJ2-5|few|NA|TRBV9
CASSVNSGIQETQYF
TGTGCCAGCAGCGTAAACTCCGGGATCCAAGAGACCCAGTACTTC
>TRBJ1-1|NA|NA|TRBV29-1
CSVDQGPPEAFF
TGCAGCGTTGATCAGGGGCCACCAGAGGCTTTCTTT
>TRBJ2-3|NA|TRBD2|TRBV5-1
CASSALAGGHDTQYF
TGCGCCAGCAGCGCCCTTGCGGGGGGGCATGATACGCAGTATTTT
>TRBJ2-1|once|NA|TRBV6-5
CASSYSGKGDVNEQFF
TGTGCCAGCAGTTACTCCGGGAAGGGCGATGTGAATGAGCAGTTCTTC
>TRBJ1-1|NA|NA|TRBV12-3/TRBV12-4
CASSSSGGEAFF
NA
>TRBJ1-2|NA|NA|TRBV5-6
CASSLSGSSYGYTF
TGTGCCAGCAGCTTGTCGGGGTCGAGCTATGGCTACACCTTC
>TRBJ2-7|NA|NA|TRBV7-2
CASSLSTSQYEQYF
TGTGCCAGCAGCTTAAGTACTAGCCAATACGAGCAGTACTTC
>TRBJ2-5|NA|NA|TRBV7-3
CASSLGASETQYF
TGTGCCAGCAGCTTAGGGGCCTCCGAGACCCAGTACTTC
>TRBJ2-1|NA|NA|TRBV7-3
CASSSGPSNINEQFF
TGTGCCAGCAGCTCCGGACCTTCGAATATTAATGAGCAGTTCTTC
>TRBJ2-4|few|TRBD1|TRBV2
CASINRGPKNIQYF
TGTGCCAGCATTAACAGGGGACCCAAAAACATTCAGTACTTC
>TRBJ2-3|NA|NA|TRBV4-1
CASSQDSRRATRTDTQYF
TGCGCCAGCAGCCAAGATAGTCGTCGGGCGACACGCACAGATACGCAGTATTTT
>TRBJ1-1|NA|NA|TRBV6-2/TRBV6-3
CASSSVGTEAFF
TGTGCCAGCAGTTCGGTAGGCACTGAAGCTTTCTTT
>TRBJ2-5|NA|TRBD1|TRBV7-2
CASSLSGQGETQYF
TGTGCCAGCAGCTTAAGTGGACAGGGAGAGACCCAGTACTTC
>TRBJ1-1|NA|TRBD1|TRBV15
CATSRDGTGTEAFF
TGTGCCACCAGCAGAGATGGGACAGGGACTGAAGCTTTCTTT
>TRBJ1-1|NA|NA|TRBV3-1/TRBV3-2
CASSQEGHFYKAFF
TGTGCCAGCAGCCAAGAGGGCCACTTCTACAAAGCTTTCTTT